This record looks at one TCR beta chain sequence and its context. This sample is drawn from a study of T cell repertoires in ileal Crohn's disease. Study-wide context: The M6 sample came from neoterminal ileum during colonoscopy after surgery.

The CDR3 loop spans 15 amino acids. V dropped 5 bases and J dropped 8 bases, with 19 bases sitting between them. Germline CDR1 LNHNV, CDR2 YYDKDF (reference sequence). Specified time point: neoterminal ileum biopsy at postoperative endoscopy, about 6 months after surgery. Patients were adults with ileal or ileocolonic Crohn's disease needing resection. Sequenced by immunoSEQ multiplex PCR; TCRdb stores in-frame clones only, minus some. The table has approximately 10,000 clones, 79% seen once. The chain combines TRBV15 with TRBJ2-1; D is perhaps TRBD2 (6 bases). The clonotype comes from an adult with Crohn's disease. Material: ileal tissue. The CDR3 protein is CATSSRELASDEQFF. In DNA form, the CDR3 reads TGTGCCACCAGCTCACGGGAGCTAGCGAGCGATGAGCAGTTCTTC. The full variable domain, with the rest looked up from reference TRBV15 and TRBJ2-1, is DAMVIQNPRYQVTQFGKPVTLSCSQTLNHNVMYWYQQKSSQAPKLLFHYYDKDFNNEADTPDNFQSRRPNTSFCFLDIRSPGLGDTAMYLCATSSRELASDEQFFGPGTRLTVL.